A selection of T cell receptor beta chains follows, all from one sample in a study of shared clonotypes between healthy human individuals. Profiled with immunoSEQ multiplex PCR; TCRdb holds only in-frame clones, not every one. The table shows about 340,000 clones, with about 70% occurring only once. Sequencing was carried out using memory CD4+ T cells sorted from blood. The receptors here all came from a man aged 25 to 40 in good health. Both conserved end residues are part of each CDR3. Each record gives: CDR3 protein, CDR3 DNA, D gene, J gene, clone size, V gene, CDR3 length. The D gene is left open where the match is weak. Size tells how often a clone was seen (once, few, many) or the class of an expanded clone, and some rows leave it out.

cdr3_aa: CASGSASYGYTF
cdr3_nt: TGTGCCAGTGGGTCAGCTTCCTATGGCTACACCTTC
d_call: NA
j_call: TRBJ1-2
clone_size: few
v_call: TRBV27
cdr3_length: 12

cdr3_aa: CASSPQGTGSYNEQFF
cdr3_nt: TGTGCCAGCTCACCACAGGGAACCGGCTCCTACAATGAGCAGTTCTTC
d_call: NA
j_call: TRBJ2-1
clone_size: NA
v_call: TRBV18
cdr3_length: 16

cdr3_aa: CASSESDGTTKQYF
cdr3_nt: TGCGCCAGCAGTGAGTCGGACGGCACTACGAAGCAGTACTTC
d_call: NA
j_call: TRBJ2-7
clone_size: NA
v_call: TRBV10-2
cdr3_length: 14

cdr3_aa: CASSLLGDQPQHF
cdr3_nt: TGTGCCAGCAGCTTATTGGGAGATCAGCCCCAGCATTTT
d_call: NA
j_call: TRBJ1-5
clone_size: NA
v_call: TRBV7-9
cdr3_length: 13

cdr3_aa: CASSLPNRVLYF
cdr3_nt: TGTGCCAGCAGTTTACCTAACAGGGTGTTGTACTTC
d_call: NA
j_call: TRBJ2-7
clone_size: NA
v_call: TRBV28
cdr3_length: 12

cdr3_aa: CASSLEGGLAKNIQYF
cdr3_nt: TGTGCCAGCAGCTTAGAGGGAGGACTAGCCAAAAACATTCAGTACTTC
d_call: NA
j_call: TRBJ2-4
clone_size: NA
v_call: TRBV7-9
cdr3_length: 16

cdr3_aa: CASRIPDRGYTF
cdr3_nt: TGTGCCAGCAGAATCCCGGATCGTGGCTACACCTTC
d_call: NA
j_call: TRBJ1-2
clone_size: NA
v_call: TRBV7-9
cdr3_length: 12

cdr3_aa: CASSRLAAPYEQYF
cdr3_nt: TGTGCCAGCAGCCGACTAGCGGCCCCCTACGAGCAGTACTTC
d_call: TRBD2
j_call: TRBJ2-7
clone_size: few
v_call: TRBV5-6
cdr3_length: 14

cdr3_aa: CAWSRGRTYNEQFF
cdr3_nt: TGTGCCTGGAGTAGGGGAAGAACCTACAATGAGCAGTTCTTC
d_call: NA
j_call: TRBJ2-1
clone_size: NA
v_call: TRBV30
cdr3_length: 14

cdr3_aa: CACTLRQGATNYGYTF
cdr3_nt: TGTGCCTGCACACTAAGACAGGGGGCAACGAACTATGGCTACACCTTC
d_call: TRBD1
j_call: TRBJ1-2
clone_size: once
v_call: TRBV30
cdr3_length: 16

cdr3_aa: CATRRTEAGIGEQYF
cdr3_nt: TGTGCCACACGCAGGACAGAAGCGGGAATCGGCGAGCAGTACTTC
d_call: NA
j_call: TRBJ2-7
clone_size: few
v_call: TRBV19
cdr3_length: 15

cdr3_aa: CASSPADRSSPLHF
cdr3_nt: TGTGCCAGCTCACCAGCCGACAGAAGTTCACCCCTCCACTTT
d_call: NA
j_call: TRBJ1-6
clone_size: many
v_call: TRBV18
cdr3_length: 14

cdr3_aa: CASSQDRRLASSSYNEQFF
cdr3_nt: TGTGCCAGCAGCCAAGATCGGAGGCTAGCTTCGAGCTCCTACAATGAGCAGTTCTTC
d_call: NA
j_call: TRBJ2-1
clone_size: NA
v_call: TRBV14
cdr3_length: 19

cdr3_aa: CASSEGRQGHPSLDEQYF
cdr3_nt: TGTGCCAGCAGTGAAGGGAGACAGGGCCACCCTTCTCTGGACGAGCAGTACTTC
d_call: TRBD1
j_call: TRBJ2-7
clone_size: NA
v_call: TRBV6-1
cdr3_length: 18

cdr3_aa: CASSFSDRVETQYF
cdr3_nt: TGTGCCAGCAGTTTTTCGGACAGGGTAGAGACCCAGTACTTC
d_call: TRBD1
j_call: TRBJ2-5
clone_size: few
v_call: TRBV9
cdr3_length: 14

cdr3_aa: CASSLGTGRPTYEQYF
cdr3_nt: TGTGCCAGCAGCTTAGGTACCGGGAGGCCTACCTACGAGCAGTACTTC
d_call: TRBD2
j_call: TRBJ2-7
clone_size: few
v_call: TRBV11-1
cdr3_length: 16

cdr3_aa: CASSAEGLYNEQFF
cdr3_nt: TGTGCCAGCAGCGCTGAGGGCCTTTACAATGAGCAGTTCTTC
d_call: NA
j_call: TRBJ2-1
clone_size: NA
v_call: TRBV7-2
cdr3_length: 14

cdr3_aa: CASSEYGTYEQYF
cdr3_nt: TGCGCCAGCAGTGAATACGGGACTTACGAGCAGTACTTC
d_call: NA
j_call: TRBJ2-7
clone_size: NA
v_call: TRBV10-2
cdr3_length: 13

cdr3_aa: CATTDRHPTSPLHF
cdr3_nt: TGTGCCACAACGGACAGGCACCCAACTTCACCCCTCCACTTT
d_call: TRBD1
j_call: TRBJ1-6
clone_size: once
v_call: TRBV10-3
cdr3_length: 14

cdr3_aa: CASNQDVNTEAFF
cdr3_nt: TGCGCCAGCAACCAGGATGTGAACACTGAAGCTTTCTTT
d_call: NA
j_call: TRBJ1-1
clone_size: NA
v_call: TRBV5-1
cdr3_length: 13

cdr3_aa: CASSPLSAAEAFF
cdr3_nt: TGTGCCAGCTCACCACTGTCTGCAGCGGAAGCTTTCTTT
d_call: NA
j_call: TRBJ1-1
clone_size: many
v_call: TRBV18
cdr3_length: 13

cdr3_aa: CASSGDRSYEQYF
cdr3_nt: TGTGCCAGCAGTGGGGACAGATCCTACGAGCAGTACTTC
d_call: TRBD1
j_call: TRBJ2-7
clone_size: NA
v_call: TRBV2
cdr3_length: 13

cdr3_aa: CASSLGLVAGGGTGELFF
cdr3_nt: TGTGCCAGCAGCTTGGGTTTGGTTGCGGGGGGCGGCACCGGGGAGCTGTTTTTT
d_call: TRBD2
j_call: TRBJ2-2
clone_size: NA
v_call: TRBV5-4
cdr3_length: 18

cdr3_aa: CASSVGTGMVDTQYF
cdr3_nt: TGTGCCAGCAGTGTGGGAACAGGGATGGTAGATACGCAGTATTTT
d_call: NA
j_call: TRBJ2-3
clone_size: NA
v_call: TRBV2
cdr3_length: 15

cdr3_aa: CASSPKGGLGRSGANVLTF
cdr3_nt: TGTGCCAGCTCCCCCAAGGGGGGCCTAGGACGCTCTGGGGCCAACGTCCTGACTTTC
d_call: NA
j_call: TRBJ2-6
clone_size: NA
v_call: TRBV18
cdr3_length: 19

cdr3_aa: CASSLIVSGFYNEQFF
cdr3_nt: TGTGCCAGCAGCTTAATCGTCTCGGGTTTCTACAATGAGCAGTTCTTC
d_call: NA
j_call: TRBJ2-1
clone_size: NA
v_call: TRBV7-2
cdr3_length: 16

cdr3_aa: CASRYRGNDEQYF
cdr3_nt: TGTGCCAGTAGATATCGGGGAAATGACGAGCAGTACTTC
d_call: NA
j_call: TRBJ2-7
clone_size: NA
v_call: TRBV19
cdr3_length: 13

cdr3_aa: CASTYVHRGLQSGYGYTF
cdr3_nt: TGTGCCAGCACTTACGTCCACCGGGGCCTTCAAAGCGGCTATGGCTACACCTTC
d_call: NA
j_call: TRBJ1-2
clone_size: few
v_call: TRBV28
cdr3_length: 18

cdr3_aa: CASSLFRGSSGANVLTF
cdr3_nt: TGTGCCAGCAGCTTATTTAGGGGCAGCTCTGGGGCCAACGTCCTGACTTTC
d_call: NA
j_call: TRBJ2-6
clone_size: few
v_call: TRBV11-1
cdr3_length: 17

cdr3_aa: CASSASTRWSGTQYF
cdr3_nt: TGTGCCAGCAGTGCTTCTACGAGGTGGAGTGGGACCCAGTACTTC
d_call: NA
j_call: TRBJ2-5
clone_size: NA
v_call: TRBV2
cdr3_length: 15

cdr3_aa: CASSQSSHGLGSRSGNTIYF
cdr3_nt: TGTGCCAGCAGCCAGTCATCCCACGGTCTCGGTTCTCGCTCTGGAAACACCATATATTTT
d_call: NA
j_call: TRBJ1-3
clone_size: once
v_call: TRBV28
cdr3_length: 20

cdr3_aa: CASSVGGGQTTDTQYF
cdr3_nt: TGTGCCAGCAGCGTAGGCGGGGGACAGACCACAGATACGCAGTATTTT
d_call: NA
j_call: TRBJ2-3
clone_size: NA
v_call: TRBV9
cdr3_length: 16

cdr3_aa: CASSRPGYQETQYF
cdr3_nt: TGTGCCAGCAGCCGCCCCGGATACCAAGAGACCCAGTACTTC
d_call: NA
j_call: TRBJ2-5
clone_size: NA
v_call: TRBV14
cdr3_length: 14

cdr3_aa: CASSRGSTSGILRTDTQYF
cdr3_nt: TGTGCCAGCAGTCGAGGATCGACTAGCGGGATCCTTCGCACAGATACGCAGTATTTT
d_call: TRBD2
j_call: TRBJ2-3
clone_size: few
v_call: TRBV27
cdr3_length: 19

cdr3_aa: CASSLGVREETQYF
cdr3_nt: TGTGCCAGCAGCCTGGGAGTGCGGGAAGAGACCCAGTACTTC
d_call: NA
j_call: TRBJ2-5
clone_size: NA
v_call: TRBV7-2
cdr3_length: 14

cdr3_aa: CKGDNTDTQYF
cdr3_nt: TGCAAGGGGGACAACACAGATACGCAGTATTTT
d_call: NA
j_call: TRBJ2-3
clone_size: NA
v_call: TRBV20-1
cdr3_length: 11

cdr3_aa: CASSWGTVSYNEQFF
cdr3_nt: TGTGCCAGCAGCTGGGGGACCGTTTCCTACAATGAGCAGTTCTTC
d_call: NA
j_call: TRBJ2-1
clone_size: NA
v_call: TRBV7-7
cdr3_length: 15

cdr3_aa: CASSYGRRTPGELFF
cdr3_nt: TGTGCCAGCAGCTACGGGAGACGGACGCCCGGGGAGCTGTTTTTT
d_call: NA
j_call: TRBJ2-2
clone_size: few
v_call: TRBV11-2
cdr3_length: 15

cdr3_aa: CASRPGRGRGNTEAFF
cdr3_nt: TGTGCCAGCAGACCCGGGAGGGGGAGGGGGAACACTGAAGCTTTCTTT
d_call: NA
j_call: TRBJ1-1
clone_size: many
v_call: TRBV6-6
cdr3_length: 16

cdr3_aa: CASSPSKQGPTEAFF
cdr3_nt: TGTGCCAGCTCACCCTCAAAACAGGGTCCCACTGAAGCTTTCTTT
d_call: NA
j_call: TRBJ1-1
clone_size: few
v_call: TRBV18
cdr3_length: 15

cdr3_aa: CASSGGQGRANTGELFF
cdr3_nt: TGTGCCAGCAGCGGGGGACAGGGTCGGGCGAACACCGGGGAGCTGTTTTTT
d_call: TRBD1
j_call: TRBJ2-2
clone_size: once
v_call: TRBV5-8
cdr3_length: 17

cdr3_aa: CASSSPSGGPSNQPQHF
cdr3_nt: TGTGCCAGTAGTTCCCCGTCCGGGGGGCCTAGCAATCAGCCCCAGCATTTT
d_call: NA
j_call: TRBJ1-5
clone_size: NA
v_call: TRBV19
cdr3_length: 17

cdr3_aa: CAKFRLAGSTDTQYF
cdr3_nt: TGTGCCAAGTTCAGACTAGCGGGGAGCACAGATACGCAGTATTTT
d_call: TRBD2
j_call: TRBJ2-3
clone_size: NA
v_call: TRBV27
cdr3_length: 15

cdr3_aa: CASSPTRNTEAFF
cdr3_nt: TGTGCCAGCAGCCCAACACGGAACACTGAAGCTTTCTTT
d_call: NA
j_call: TRBJ1-1
clone_size: NA
v_call: TRBV11-2
cdr3_length: 13

cdr3_aa: CASSLGYEISYEQYF
cdr3_nt: TGTGCCAGCAGCTTAGGGTACGAGATCTCCTACGAGCAGTACTTC
d_call: NA
j_call: TRBJ2-7
clone_size: many
v_call: TRBV11-2
cdr3_length: 15